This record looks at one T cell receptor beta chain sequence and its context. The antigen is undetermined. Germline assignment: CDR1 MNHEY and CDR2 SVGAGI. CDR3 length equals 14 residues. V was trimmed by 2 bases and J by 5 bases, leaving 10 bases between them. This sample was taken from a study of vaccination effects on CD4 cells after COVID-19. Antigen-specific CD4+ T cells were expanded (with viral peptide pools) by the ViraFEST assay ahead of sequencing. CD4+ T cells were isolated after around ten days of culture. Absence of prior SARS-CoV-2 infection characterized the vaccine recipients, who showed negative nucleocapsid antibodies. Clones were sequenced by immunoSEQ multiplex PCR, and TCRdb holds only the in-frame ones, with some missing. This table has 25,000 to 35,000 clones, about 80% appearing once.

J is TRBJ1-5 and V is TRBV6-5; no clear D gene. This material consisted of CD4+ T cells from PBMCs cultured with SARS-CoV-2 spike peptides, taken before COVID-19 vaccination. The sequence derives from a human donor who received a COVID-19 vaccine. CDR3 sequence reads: CASSYRFPYQPQHF. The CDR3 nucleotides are TGTGCCAGCAGTTACAGGTTCCCGTATCAGCCCCAGCATTTT.